This T cell receptor beta chain was observed in a study of blood T cell repertoires in COVID-19. Trimming cost V 5 bases and J 2 bases, with 21 bases left between them. The CDR3 spans 16 residues. Germline CDR1 and CDR2: GTSNPN and SVGIG (reference sequence). In the study's own analysis: Reference gene primer amplification yielded estimated nucleated cell counts. This table comes from immunoSEQ multiplex PCR, and its TCRdb copy is limited to in-frame clones, with some not included. For V, J and clone size, that table is used; D and trimming come from the DNA. The sample has under 130,000 clones, around 92% seen once.

Sequenced sample: peripheral blood. The clonotype originates from a woman aged 60 to 75 with acute or convalescent COVID-19. This rearrangement joins TRBV30 to TRBJ1-1; D is perhaps TRBD1 (6 bases). The CDR3 DNA reads as TGTGCCTGGGTCCATAGGGGGAGAGGGCCCAACACTGAAGCTTTCTTT. The encoded protein is CAWVHRGRGPNTEAFF.